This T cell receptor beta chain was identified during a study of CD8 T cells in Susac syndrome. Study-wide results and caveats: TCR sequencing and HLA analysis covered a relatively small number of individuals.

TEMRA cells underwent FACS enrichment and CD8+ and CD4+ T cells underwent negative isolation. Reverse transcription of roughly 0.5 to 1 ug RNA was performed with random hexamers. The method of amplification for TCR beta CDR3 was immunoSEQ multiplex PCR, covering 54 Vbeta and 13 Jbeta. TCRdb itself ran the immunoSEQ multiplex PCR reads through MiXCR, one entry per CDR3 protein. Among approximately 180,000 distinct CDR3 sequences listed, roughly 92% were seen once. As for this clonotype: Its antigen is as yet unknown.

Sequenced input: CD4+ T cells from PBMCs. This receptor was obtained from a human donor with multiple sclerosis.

In DNA form, the CDR3 reads TGTGCCAGCAGTTTAGCCCCCGGGACCCAGTACTTC. Protein product: CASSLAPGTQYF. The chain has TRBV28 and TRBJ2-5; D unclear. Germline V gives CDR1 MDHEN, CDR2 SYDVKM. V was clipped by 2 bases and J by 7 bases, with 8 bases between them. The CDR3 extends over 12 amino acids.